A single sample gave rise to the 13 T cell receptor beta chains below, sequenced in a study of T cell repertoires in cytomegalovirus infection. One entry per CDR3 protein results from TCRdb running MiXCR on the reads. This table has around 78,000 distinct CDR3 sequences, 35% to 50% appearing once. Which antigens these TCRs recognize remains unknown. Sample: CD8+ T cells from cultured PBMCs, taken from culture after CMV antigen stimulation. The receptors derive from a human donor in good health (CMV status not recorded). Some clones in this sample may be carry-over from other donors' samples.

About this clonotype: A read error is possible here, since a much larger clone lies one base away. The V gene is TRBV7-2, the J gene TRBJ2-2; 10 bases are shared with TRBD2. This CDR3 has 17 residues. CDR1 SGHTA and CDR2 FQGNSA come from the germline V gene. As DNA, the CDR3 is TGTGCCAGCGGCTTAGTCGCTAGCGGGGGTTTCACCGGGGAGCTGTTTTTT. Translated, it gives CASGLVASGGFTGELFF.

There are a few counts of this clonotype. This CDR3 is CASSPYPLTQDSTYNEQFF. Written as DNA, the CDR3 is TGTGCCAGCAGCCCTTACCCCCTTACACAGGATAGTACCTACAATGAGCAGTTCTTC. The chain combines TRBV11-2 with TRBJ2-1; D might be TRBD1 (5 bases). V was trimmed by 5 bases and J by 2 bases, leaving 25 bases between them. The CDR3 loop spans 19 amino acids. The germline V gene encodes CDR1 SGHAT and CDR2 FQNNGV. Using reference TRBV11-2 and TRBJ2-1 for the parts outside the CDR3, the full variable domain is EAGVAQSPRYKIIEKRQSVAFWCNPISGHATLYWYQQILGQGPKLLIQFQNNGVVDDSQLPKDRFSAERLKGVDSTLKIQPAKLEDSAVYLCASSPYPLTQDSTYNEQFFGPGTRLTVL.

This clonotype has at least ten counts. J is TRBJ1-4 and V is TRBV7-8, with a tentative D call TRBD1 (5 bases). V lost 5 bases to trimming and J lost 4 bases, with 20 bases between them. Germline CDR1 is SGHVS and CDR2 is FQNEAQ. There are 17 residues in the CDR3. CDR3 coding DNA: TGTGCCAGCAGCCTGATTATGGGGGGTGACAGTAATGAAAAACTGTTTTTT. Translation: CASSLIMGGDSNEKLFF.

This chain links TRBV19 with TRBJ1-5; D not resolved. The CDR3 runs 16 residues. V shed 0 bases and J shed 4 bases, with 13 bases lying between them. Germline-derived CDR1 and CDR2 are LNHDA and SQIVND (reference sequence). The CDR3: CASSIEGRFGNQPQHF. In DNA form, the CDR3 reads TGTGCCAGTAGTATAGAAGGAAGGTTCGGAAATCAGCCCCAGCATTTT.

The J gene is TRBJ2-5, the V gene TRBV20-1; D is undetermined. The ends were cut back, 1 base at V and 0 bases at J, with 9 bases in the middle. CDR3 length: 14 residues. Looked up from germline, CDR1 is DFQATT and CDR2 is SNEGSKA (reference sequence). CDR3 region: CSARAAGHQETQYF. As DNA, the CDR3 is TGCAGTGCTAGAGCAGCTGGCCACCAAGAGACCCAGTACTTC.

The chain links TRBV20-1 to TRBJ2-1, with 13 bases lining up with TRBD2. The CDR3 is 15 amino acids. CDR1 is DFQATT and CDR2 is SNEGSKA in the germline V gene (reference sequence). The J segment lost 0 bases and the V segment lost 6 bases, leaving 2 bases of the junction unmatched. CDR3 nucleotides: TGCAGTGCGACTAGCGGGGGGAGCTCCTACAATGAGCAGTTCTTC. It is translated as CSATSGGSSYNEQFF.

This clonotype turned up a few times. V gene TRBV4-3 combines with J gene TRBJ1-6; D not certain. There are 23 residues in the CDR3. V lost 0 bases and J lost 8, with 35 bases in between. Germline V gene lookup returns CDR1 LGHNA and CDR2 YSLEER. The DNA of the CDR3 is TGCGCCAGCAGCCAAGATTATACGTACGTGAACGACCCTTCAGCTCTAATTGATTCACCCCTCCACTTT. This codes for CASSQDYTYVNDPSALIDSPLHF.

The chain joins TRBV7-8 to TRBJ2-5, with 10 bases matching TRBD2. CDR3 size: 15 residues. CDR1 is SGHVS and CDR2 is FQNEAQ in the germline V gene. J lost 5 bases, V lost 5 bases, and 8 bases had no gene match. The CDR3 here is CASSRSGGFSETQYF. The CDR3 bases are TGTGCCAGCAGCCGTAGCGGGGGGTTTTCCGAGACCCAGTACTTC.

The V call is TRBV7-6, the J call TRBJ1-1; a weak D match, TRBD1 (5 bases). CDR1 and CDR2 (germline): SGHVS, FNYEAQ. The CDR3 length is 15 residues. The V gene lost 1 base and the J gene lost 1 base, with 10 bases spanning the gap. The CDR3 is CASSLGAQGNTEAFF. The CDR3 bases are TGTGCCAGCAGCTTAGGCGCCCAGGGGAACACTGAAGCTTTCTTT.

The rearrangement uses TRBV6-6 and TRBJ2-7, with 7 bases lining up with TRBD1. This CDR3 comprises 13 residues. Germline CDR1 reads MNHNY; CDR2 reads SVGAGI (reference sequence). V shed 7 bases, J shed 6 bases, and the junction held 9 bases outside the gene matches. This CDR3 is CASNPPTGTEQYF. CDR3 DNA: TGTGCCAGCAACCCACCGACAGGGACCGAGCAGTACTTC.

In its sample, this clonotype was seen many times. The rearrangement links TRBV19 to TRBJ1-5; D gene unclear. V was shortened by 10 bases and J by 2 bases, with 12 bases between the two germline ends. The germline V gene encodes CDR1 LNHDA and CDR2 SQIVND (reference sequence). This CDR3 spans 13 amino acids. The CDR3 DNA is TGTGCCACACAGTACGGGGGCAATCAGCCCCAGCATTTT. Protein product: CATQYGGNQPQHF.

This clonotype has at least ten counts. The chain combines TRBV7-8 with TRBJ1-5, with a possible D match to TRBD1 (6 bases). The CDR3 covers 14 residues. Germline V gene sequence: CDR1 SGHVS, CDR2 FQNEAQ. Trimming cost V 5 bases and J 0 bases, with 8 bases left between them. The CDR3 DNA follows: TGTGCCAGCAGCGAGGGACATAGCAATCAGCCCCAGCATTTT. It encodes CASSEGHSNQPQHF.

This chain links TRBV20-1 with TRBJ1-5; TRBD1 matches at 8 bases. V shed 2 bases and J 4 bases; nucleotides not matched to a gene: 10. The V gene's germline CDR1 is DFQATT and CDR2 SNEGSKA (reference sequence). The CDR3 spans 16 residues. CDR3 residues: CSARRFGTGDNQPQHF. The CDR3 DNA sequence: TGCAGTGCTAGAAGGTTTGGGACAGGAGATAATCAGCCCCAGCATTTT.